This note documents a single T cell receptor beta chain sequence. This sample was taken from a study of blood T cell repertoires in COVID-19. Study at large: Spain, Italy and the United States supplied samples that represented acute and convalescent COVID-19. PBMCs, B-cell-depleted T cells, or T cells provided the cDNA or gDNA that made up the material.

As originally analysed: How many nucleated cells were present was estimated from reference gene primer amplification. The table came from immunoSEQ multiplex PCR; TCRdb's copy has only in-frame clones and leaves some out. The D gene and trimming were derived from the DNA, and the V and J assignments and clone size from that table. The sample has about 67,000 clones; about 90% are singletons. This CDR3 has 16 amino acids. The germline V gene has CDR1 LNHDA and CDR2 SQIVND (reference sequence). With V trimmed by 5 bases and J by 1 base, 8 bases remained unmatched. The sample was peripheral blood. This TCR was sampled from a man aged 50-60 years with active COVID-19. V gene TRBV19 combines with J gene TRBJ1-3, with 7 bases that match TRBD1. The CDR3: CASSSPGQISGNTIYF. CDR3 nucleotide sequence: TGTGCCAGTAGTTCACCGGGACAGATTTCTGGAAACACCATATATTTT.